This entry is about one TCR beta chain. V shed 7 bases, J shed 3 bases, and the junction held 6 bases outside the gene matches. The CDR3 contains 15 residues. CDR1 is MDHEN, CDR2 SYDVKM, per germline. This entry belongs to a study of blood T cell repertoires in COVID-19. Study as a whole: Sites in the United States, Italy and Spain provided acute and convalescent COVID-19 samples. Sources were T cells, B-cell-depleted T cells, or PBMCs; the material itself was cDNA or gDNA.

While infection was still active, Seattle patients were enrolled and then followed longitudinally. In the source study's methods: Estimation of nucleated cell counts relied on the amplification of reference gene primers. TCRdb's copy holds only in-frame clones and misses some; the assay was immunoSEQ multiplex PCR. The V and J calls and clone size come from that table; D and trimming were worked out from the DNA. Of about 130,000 clones listed, roughly 80% were seen once; the top ten hold 4.5% to 6%. The TCR was taken from an elderly man with COVID-19, enrolled during active disease. This rearrangement joins TRBV28 to TRBJ2-2; TRBD2 matches 9 bases. The sequenced sample consisted of peripheral blood. The CDR3 region is CASTQLAGYTGELFF. The CDR3, as DNA: TGTGCCAGCACCCAGCTAGCGGGATACACCGGGGAGCTGTTTTTT.